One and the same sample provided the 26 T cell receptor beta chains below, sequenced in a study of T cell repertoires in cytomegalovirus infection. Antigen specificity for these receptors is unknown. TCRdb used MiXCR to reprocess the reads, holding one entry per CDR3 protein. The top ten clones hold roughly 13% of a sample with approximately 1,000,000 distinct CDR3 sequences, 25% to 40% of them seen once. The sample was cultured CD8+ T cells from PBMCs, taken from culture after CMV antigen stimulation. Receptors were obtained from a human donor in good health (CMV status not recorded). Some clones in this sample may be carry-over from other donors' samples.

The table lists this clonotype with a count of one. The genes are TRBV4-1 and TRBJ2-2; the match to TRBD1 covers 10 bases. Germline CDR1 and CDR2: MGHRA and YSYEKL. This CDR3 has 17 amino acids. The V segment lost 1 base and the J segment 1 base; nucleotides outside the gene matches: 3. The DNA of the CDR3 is TGCGCCAGCAGCCAAGTGGGACAGGGGATGAACACCGGGGAGCTGTTTTTT. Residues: CASSQVGQGMNTGELFF.

CDR3 loop: CASSFVARGGDEQFF. For the CDR3, the DNA is TGTGCCAGCAGCTTTGTGGCACGGGGGGGGGATGAGCAGTTCTTC. V and J are TRBV7-9 and TRBJ2-1; TRBD2 aligns across 8 bases. Germline values: CDR1 SEHNR, CDR2 FQNEAQ (reference sequence). CDR3 length: 15 amino acids. The trim removed 3 bases at V and 8 bases at J, leaving 9 bases unmatched.

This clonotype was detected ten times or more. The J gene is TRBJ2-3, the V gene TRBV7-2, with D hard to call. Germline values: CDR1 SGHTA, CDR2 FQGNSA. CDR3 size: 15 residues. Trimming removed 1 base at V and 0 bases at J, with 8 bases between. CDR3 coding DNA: TGTGCCAGCAGCTTAGGTCCCAGGAGCACAGATACGCAGTATTTT. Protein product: CASSLGPRSTDTQYF. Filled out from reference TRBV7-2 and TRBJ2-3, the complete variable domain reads GAGVSQSPSNKVTEKGKDVELRCDPISGHTALYWYRQSLGQGLEFLIYFQGNSAPDKSGLPSDRFSAERTGGSVSTLTIQRTQQEDSAVYLCASSLGPRSTDTQYFGPGTRLTVL.

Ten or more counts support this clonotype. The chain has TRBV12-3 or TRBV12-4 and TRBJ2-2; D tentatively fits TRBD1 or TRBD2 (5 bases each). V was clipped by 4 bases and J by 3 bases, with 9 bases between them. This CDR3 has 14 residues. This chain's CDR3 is CASSSGPYTGELFF. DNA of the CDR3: TGTGCCAGCAGTTCGGGGCCTTACACCGGGGAGCTGTTTTTT.

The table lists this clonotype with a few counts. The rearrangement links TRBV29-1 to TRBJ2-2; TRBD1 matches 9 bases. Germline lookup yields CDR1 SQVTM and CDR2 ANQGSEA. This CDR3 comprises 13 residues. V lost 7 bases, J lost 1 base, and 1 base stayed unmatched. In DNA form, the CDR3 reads TGCAGCGGACAGGGGGAGAACACCGGGGAGCTGTTTTTT. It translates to CSGQGENTGELFF.

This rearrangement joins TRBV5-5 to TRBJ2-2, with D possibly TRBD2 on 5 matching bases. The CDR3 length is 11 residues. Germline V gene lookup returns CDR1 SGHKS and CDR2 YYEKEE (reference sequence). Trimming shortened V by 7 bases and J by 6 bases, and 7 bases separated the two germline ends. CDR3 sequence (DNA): TGTGCCAGCCTAGCCGCCGGGGAGCTGTTTTTT. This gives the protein CASLAAGELFF. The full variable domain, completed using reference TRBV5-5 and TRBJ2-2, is DAGVTQSPTHLIKTRGQQVTLRCSPISGHKSVSWYQQVLGQGPQFIFQYYEKEERGRGNFPDRFSARQFPNYSSELNVNALLLGDSALYLCASLAAGELFFGEGSRLTVL.

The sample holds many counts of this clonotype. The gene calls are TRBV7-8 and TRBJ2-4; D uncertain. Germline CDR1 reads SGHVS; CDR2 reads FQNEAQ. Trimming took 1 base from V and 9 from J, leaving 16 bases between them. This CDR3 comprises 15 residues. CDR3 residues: CASSLELGPSAIQYF. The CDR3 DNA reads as TGTGCCAGCAGCTTAGAATTGGGCCCAAGTGCCATTCAGTACTTC.

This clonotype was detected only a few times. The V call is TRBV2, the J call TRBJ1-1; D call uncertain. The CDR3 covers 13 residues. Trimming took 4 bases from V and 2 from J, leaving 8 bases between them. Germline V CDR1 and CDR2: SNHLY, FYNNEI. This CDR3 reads CASSVRYNTEAFF. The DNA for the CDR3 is TGTGCCAGCAGTGTCAGATACAACACTGAAGCTTTCTTT.

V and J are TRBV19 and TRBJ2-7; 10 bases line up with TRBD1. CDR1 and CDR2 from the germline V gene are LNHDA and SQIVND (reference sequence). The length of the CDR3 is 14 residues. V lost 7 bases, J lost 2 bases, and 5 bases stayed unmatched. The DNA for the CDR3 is TGTGCCAGTAAGGGACAGGGGCAAACCTACGAGCAGTACTTC. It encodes CASKGQGQTYEQYF.

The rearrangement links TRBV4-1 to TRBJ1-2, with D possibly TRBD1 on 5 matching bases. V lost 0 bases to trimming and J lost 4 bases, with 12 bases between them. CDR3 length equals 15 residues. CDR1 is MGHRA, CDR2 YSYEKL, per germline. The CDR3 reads CASSQDHETAYGYTF. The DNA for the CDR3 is TGCGCCAGCAGCCAAGACCATGAGACAGCCTATGGCTACACCTTC.

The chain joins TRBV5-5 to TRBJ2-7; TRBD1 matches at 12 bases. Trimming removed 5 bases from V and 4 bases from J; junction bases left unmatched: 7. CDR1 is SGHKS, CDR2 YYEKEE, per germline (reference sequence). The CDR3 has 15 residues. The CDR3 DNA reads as TGTGCCAGCAGGGCCGGGACAGGGGGCTTGTACGAGCAGTACGTC. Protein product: CASRAGTGGLYEQYV.

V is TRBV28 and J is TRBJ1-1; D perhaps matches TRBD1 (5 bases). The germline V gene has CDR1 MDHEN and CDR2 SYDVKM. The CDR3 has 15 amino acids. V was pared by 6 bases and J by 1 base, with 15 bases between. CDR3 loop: CASSPASGTNTEAFF. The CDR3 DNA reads TGTGCCAGCAGCCCCGCCTCCGGGACGAACACTGAAGCTTTCTTT. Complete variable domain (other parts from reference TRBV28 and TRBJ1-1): DVKVTQSSRYLVKRTGEKVFLECVQDMDHENMFWYRQDPGLGLRLIYFSYDVKMKEKGDIPEGYSVSREKKERFSLILESASTNQTSMYLCASSPASGTNTEAFFGQGTRLTVV.

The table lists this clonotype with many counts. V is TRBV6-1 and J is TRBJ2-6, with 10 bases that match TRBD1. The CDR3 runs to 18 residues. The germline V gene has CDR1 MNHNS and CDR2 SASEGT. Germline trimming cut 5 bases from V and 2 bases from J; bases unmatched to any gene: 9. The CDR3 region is CASSHRDRGLTGANVLTF. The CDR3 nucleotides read TGTGCCAGCAGTCACCGGGACAGGGGACTGACTGGGGCCAACGTCCTGACTTTC.

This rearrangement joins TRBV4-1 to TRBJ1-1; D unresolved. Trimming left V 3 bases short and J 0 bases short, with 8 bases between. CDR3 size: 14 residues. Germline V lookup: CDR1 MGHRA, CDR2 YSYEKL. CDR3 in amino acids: CASSHVTLNTEAFF. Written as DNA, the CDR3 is TGCGCCAGCAGCCATGTTACGCTGAACACTGAAGCTTTCTTT.

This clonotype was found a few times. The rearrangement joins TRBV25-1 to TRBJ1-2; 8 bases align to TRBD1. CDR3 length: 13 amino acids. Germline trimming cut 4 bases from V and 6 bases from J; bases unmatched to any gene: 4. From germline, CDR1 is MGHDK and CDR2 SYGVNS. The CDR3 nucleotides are TGTGCCAGCAGTGGGGACAGGCGAGATGGCTACACCTTC. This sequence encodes CASSGDRRDGYTF.

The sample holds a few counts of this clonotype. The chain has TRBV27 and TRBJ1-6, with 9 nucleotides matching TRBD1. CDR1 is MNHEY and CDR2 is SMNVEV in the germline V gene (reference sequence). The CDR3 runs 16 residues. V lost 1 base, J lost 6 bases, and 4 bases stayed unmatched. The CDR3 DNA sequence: TGTGCCAGCAGTTTATACTGGGACAGGGCTAATTCACCCCTCCACTTT. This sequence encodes CASSLYWDRANSPLHF.

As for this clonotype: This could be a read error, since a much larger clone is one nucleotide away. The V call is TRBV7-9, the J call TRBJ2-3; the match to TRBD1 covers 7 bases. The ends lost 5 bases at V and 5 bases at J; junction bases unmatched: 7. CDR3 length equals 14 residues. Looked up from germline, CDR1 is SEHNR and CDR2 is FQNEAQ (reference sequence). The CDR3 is CASSLTGVVDTQYF. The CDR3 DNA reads TGTGCCAGCAGCCTTACAGGGGTGGTAGATACGCAGTATTTT. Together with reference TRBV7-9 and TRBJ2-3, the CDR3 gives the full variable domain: DTGVSQNPRHKITKRGQNVTFRCDPISEHNRLYWYRQTLGQGPEFLTYFQNEAQLEKSRLLSDRFSAERPKGSFSTLEIQRTEQGDSAMYLCASSLTGVVDTQYFGPGTRLTVL.

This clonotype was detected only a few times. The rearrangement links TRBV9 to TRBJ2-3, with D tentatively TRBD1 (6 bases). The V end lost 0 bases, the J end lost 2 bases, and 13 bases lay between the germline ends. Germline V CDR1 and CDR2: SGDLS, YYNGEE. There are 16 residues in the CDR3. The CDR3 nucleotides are TGTGCCAGCAGCGTAGCTGCAGGGGAAAACACAGATACGCAGTATTTT. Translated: CASSVAAGENTDTQYF.

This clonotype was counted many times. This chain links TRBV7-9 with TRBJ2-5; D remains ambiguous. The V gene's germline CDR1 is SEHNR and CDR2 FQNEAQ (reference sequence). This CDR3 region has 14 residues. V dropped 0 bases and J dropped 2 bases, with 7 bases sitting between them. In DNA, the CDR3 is TGTGCCAGCAGCTTAGCCGCCAGACAAGAGACCCAGTACTTC. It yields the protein CASSLAARQETQYF.

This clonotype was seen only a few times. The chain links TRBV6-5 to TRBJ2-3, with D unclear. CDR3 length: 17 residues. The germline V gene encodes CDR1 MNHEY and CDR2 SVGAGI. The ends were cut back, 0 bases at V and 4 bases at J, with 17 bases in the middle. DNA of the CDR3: TGTGCCAGCAGTTACTCCCGCGCGTTCCTAGGGTCAGATACGCAGTATTTT. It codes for CASSYSRAFLGSDTQYF.

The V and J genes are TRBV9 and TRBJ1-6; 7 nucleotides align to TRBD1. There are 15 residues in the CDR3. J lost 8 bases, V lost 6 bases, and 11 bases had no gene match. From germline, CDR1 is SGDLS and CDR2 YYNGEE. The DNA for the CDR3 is TGTGCCAGCACCAGCGACAGGGTGAATGATTCACCCCTCCACTTT. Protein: CASTSDRVNDSPLHF. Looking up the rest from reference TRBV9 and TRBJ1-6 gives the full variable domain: DSGVTQTPKHLITATGQRVTLRCSPRSGDLSVYWYQQSLDQGLQFLIQYYNGEERAKGNILERFSAQQFPDLHSELNLSSLELGDSALYFCASTSDRVNDSPLHFGNGTRLTVT.

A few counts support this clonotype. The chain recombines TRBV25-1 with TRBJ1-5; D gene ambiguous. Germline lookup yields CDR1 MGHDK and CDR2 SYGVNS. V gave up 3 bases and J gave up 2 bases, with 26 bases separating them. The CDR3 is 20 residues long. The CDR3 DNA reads TGTGCCAGCAGTGAGTCAGTTGCTTCTTTTAGCCCTTGTGGCAATCAGCCCCAGCATTTT. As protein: CASSESVASFSPCGNQPQHF.

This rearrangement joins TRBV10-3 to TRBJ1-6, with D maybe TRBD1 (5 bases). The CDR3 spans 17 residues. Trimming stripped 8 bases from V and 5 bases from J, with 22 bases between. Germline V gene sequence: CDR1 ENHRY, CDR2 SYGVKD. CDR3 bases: TGTGCCATCTTAGCAGGGACCCAACTTGGAAATAATTCACCCCTCCACTTT. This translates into CAILAGTQLGNNSPLHF.

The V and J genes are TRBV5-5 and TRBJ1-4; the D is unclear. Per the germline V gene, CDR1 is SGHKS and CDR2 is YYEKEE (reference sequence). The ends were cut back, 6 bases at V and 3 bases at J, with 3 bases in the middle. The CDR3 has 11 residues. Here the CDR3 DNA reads TGTGCCAGCACCGCTAATGAAAAACTGTTTTTT. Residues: CASTANEKLFF. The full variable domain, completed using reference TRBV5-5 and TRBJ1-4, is DAGVTQSPTHLIKTRGQQVTLRCSPISGHKSVSWYQQVLGQGPQFIFQYYEKEERGRGNFPDRFSARQFPNYSSELNVNALLLGDSALYLCASTANEKLFFGSGTQLSVL.

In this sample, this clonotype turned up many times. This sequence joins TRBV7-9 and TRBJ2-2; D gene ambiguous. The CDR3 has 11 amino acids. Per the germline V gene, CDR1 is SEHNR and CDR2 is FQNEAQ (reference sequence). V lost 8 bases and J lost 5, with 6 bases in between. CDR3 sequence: CASDRTGELFF. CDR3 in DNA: TGTGCCAGCGACCGGACCGGGGAGCTGTTTTTT.

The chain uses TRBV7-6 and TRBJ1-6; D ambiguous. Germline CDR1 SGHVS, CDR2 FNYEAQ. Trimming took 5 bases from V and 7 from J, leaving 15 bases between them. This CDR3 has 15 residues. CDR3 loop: CASSKEGRFNSPLHF. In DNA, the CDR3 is TGTGCCAGCAGCAAAGAAGGTCGTTTCAATTCACCCCTCCACTTT.